This T cell receptor (beta chain) was found in a study of CD4+ T cells in melanoma. Findings and caveats of the study: Neoantigen-specific CD4+ T cells in melanoma reportedly had diverse differentiation states.

TCRdb's copy holds only in-frame clones and misses some; the assay was immunoSEQ multiplex PCR. The sample records about 55,000 clones, 60% to 80% being singletons. As to this clone: The antigen is undetermined.

Trimming took off 6 bases at V and 8 bases at J, with 14 bases between the two ends. Germline assignment: CDR1 GTSNPN and CDR2 SVGIG (reference sequence). CDR3 length: 13 residues. Sequencing used tumor tissue. The V gene is TRBV30, the J gene TRBJ1-6; D is uncertain. This clonotype was obtained from a human donor with melanoma. The CDR3 sequence: CACGGGFDSPLHF. The CDR3 region has the DNA TGTGCCTGCGGAGGAGGCTTTGATTCACCCCTCCACTTT. The whole variable domain, remainder taken from reference TRBV30 and TRBJ1-6, is SQTIHQWPATLVQPVGSPLSLECTVEGTSNPNLYWYRQAAGRGLQLLFYSVGIGQISSEVPQNLSASRPQDRQFILSSKKLLLSDSGFYLCACGGGFDSPLHFGNGTRLTVT.